The 28 T cell receptor beta chains presented below share a single source sample, sequenced in a study of blood T cell repertoires in COVID-19 (dated by TCRdb to 2018 to 2021). Preparation of the library involved the immunoSEQ multiplex PCR assay. TCRdb carries this immuneACCESS record with in-frame sequences only. Its versions omit some clonotypes, under half of them owing to an unresolved V gene in the studies checked, with the rest unexplained. A total of over 250,000 clones appear in this sample, more than 80% of them only once. Of the sample, roughly 1.1% is held by the ten largest clones. What was sequenced was PBMCs or T cells enriched from blood (not recorded which). The receptors originated from a woman between 25 and 40 years old who had recovered from COVID-19.

The gene calls are TRBV6-6 and TRBJ1-5, with TRBD1 identical over 8 bases. Trimming cost V 3 bases and J 5 bases; bases outside gene matches: 3. Per germline, CDR1 MNHNY and CDR2 SVGAGI (reference sequence). The CDR3 runs to 14 residues. The CDR3 DNA reads TGTGCCAGCAGTTATGGACAGGGAGATCAGCCCCAGCATTTT. Translating gives CASSYGQGDQPQHF.

The CDR3, as DNA: TGTGCCAGCAGTTACCCGACAGGGCTCAACTATGGCTACACCTTC. Amino acid sequence: CASSYPTGLNYGYTF. The chain recombines TRBV28 with TRBJ1-2; 7 bases line up with TRBD1. J lost 2 bases, V lost 4 bases, and 7 bases had no gene match. Germline V lookup: CDR1 MDHEN, CDR2 SYDVKM. The CDR3 is made up of 15 amino acids.

This chain joins TRBV7-9 and TRBJ2-2; 9 bases are shared with TRBD1. This CDR3 contains 15 residues. The junction had 7 bases not matched to a gene; V was cut back by 4 bases and J by 7 bases. Germline V gene lookup returns CDR1 SEHNR and CDR2 FQNEAQ (reference sequence). The CDR3 coding sequence is TGTGCCAGCAGCTCAGACAGGGGGAACGGCGGGGAGCTGTTTTTT. Its translation: CASSSDRGNGGELFF.

This chain uses TRBV27 with TRBJ2-6, with TRBD1 as a possible D gene (6 bases). Germline CDR1 and CDR2: MNHEY and SMNVEV (reference sequence). Trimming stripped 3 bases from V and 3 bases from J, with 9 bases between. This CDR3 has 15 amino acids. The CDR3 DNA sequence: TGTGCCAGCAGTTTGAACAGGGTTGGGGCCAACGTCCTGACTTTC. This sequence encodes CASSLNRVGANVLTF.

V usage is TRBV28 and J usage is TRBJ2-7; 9 bases align to TRBD2. CDR3 length: 13 residues. The J segment lost 5 bases and the V segment lost 6 bases, leaving 5 bases of the junction unmatched. The germline V gene encodes CDR1 MDHEN and CDR2 SYDVKM. The chain's CDR3 is CASSHSGRHEQYF. DNA of the CDR3: TGTGCCAGCAGCCACAGCGGGAGGCACGAGCAGTACTTC. Filled out from reference TRBV28 and TRBJ2-7, the complete variable domain reads DVKVTQSSRYLVKRTGEKVFLECVQDMDHENMFWYRQDPGLGLRLIYFSYDVKMKEKGDIPEGYSVSREKKERFSLILESASTNQTSMYLCASSHSGRHEQYFGPGTRLTVT.

The J gene is TRBJ2-1, the V gene TRBV7-2; D remains unclear. V shed 1 base and J shed 8 bases, with 6 bases lying between them. The CDR3 totals 12 residues. The germline gives CDR1 SGHTA, CDR2 FQGNSA. The CDR3 spells CASSLGVHEQFF. For the CDR3, the DNA is TGTGCCAGCAGCTTAGGAGTCCATGAGCAGTTCTTC.

The chain couples TRBV7-9 to TRBJ1-1; no clear D. Trimming removed 1 base from V and 1 base from J, with 10 bases in between. This CDR3 comprises 15 residues. Germline loops: CDR1 SEHNR, CDR2 FQNEAQ (reference sequence). The CDR3 DNA is TGTGCCAGCAGCTTAGAGGAGGGAAGGAACACTGAAGCTTTCTTT. It is translated as CASSLEEGRNTEAFF.

The chain recombines TRBV7-2 with TRBJ1-1; 7 positions agree with TRBD1. The V gene end was trimmed by 5 bases and the J gene end by 5 bases; junction bases not matched to a gene: 11. The CDR3 has 15 residues. CDR1 and CDR2 from the germline V gene are SGHTA and FQGNSA. CDR3 sequence: CASSGHRGKRTEAFF. The CDR3 bases are TGTGCCAGCAGCGGACACAGGGGAAAAAGAACTGAAGCTTTCTTT.

Notes on this clone: At the DNA level, this CDR3 is encoded by other sequences in the same sample as well. The chain recombines TRBV7-2 with TRBJ1-2; 8 nucleotides align to TRBD1. The length of the CDR3 is 14 residues. The germline V gene has CDR1 SGHTA and CDR2 FQGNSA. The V segment lost 3 bases and the J segment 4 bases; nucleotides outside the gene matches: 4. The CDR3 DNA is TGTGCCAGCAGCTTGCAGGGGGCGGGCTATGGCTACACCTTC. This sequence encodes CASSLQGAGYGYTF.

The rearrangement links TRBV5-6 to TRBJ1-6; no clear D gene. The CDR3 is 18 residues long. V was cut by 5 bases and J by 0 bases, with 18 bases left in between. Germline V gives CDR1 SGHDT, CDR2 YYEEEE. The CDR3 sequence: CASSSRILQSSYNSPLHF. Written as DNA, the CDR3 is TGTGCCAGCAGTTCCCGAATCTTACAGAGCTCCTATAATTCACCCCTCCACTTT.

The chain joins TRBV28 to TRBJ2-3, with 11 bases identical to TRBD2. The CDR3 consists of 20 residues. V shed 4 bases and J 0 bases; nucleotides not matched to a gene: 15. Germline V CDR1 and CDR2: MDHEN, SYDVKM. The CDR3 loop is CASSSIFSPGLAVSTDTQYF. The CDR3 bases are TGTGCCAGCAGTTCAATCTTCTCCCCGGGACTAGCGGTTAGCACAGATACGCAGTATTTT. The full variable domain, in which reference TRBV28 and TRBJ2-3 provide the parts outside the CDR3, is DVKVTQSSRYLVKRTGEKVFLECVQDMDHENMFWYRQDPGLGLRLIYFSYDVKMKEKGDIPEGYSVSREKKERFSLILESASTNQTSMYLCASSSIFSPGLAVSTDTQYFGPGTRLTVL.

V and J are TRBV28 and TRBJ1-2; TRBD1 agrees at 7 bases. The V segment lost 8 bases and the J segment 6 bases; nucleotides outside the gene matches: 9. Germline CDR1 and CDR2: MDHEN and SYDVKM. The CDR3 loop spans 13 amino acids. The chain's CDR3 is CASWLDRENGYTF. DNA for the CDR3: TGTGCCAGCTGGTTAGACAGGGAAAATGGCTACACCTTC.

CDR3 protein: CASSEGTITYNEQFF. The CDR3 DNA reads as TGTGCCAGCAGCGAAGGGACAATTACCTACAATGAGCAGTTCTTC. This sequence joins TRBV28 and TRBJ2-1, with a weak D call TRBD1 (6 bases). The germline CDR1 and CDR2 sequences are MDHEN and SYDVKM. There are 15 residues in the CDR3. Trimming pared 6 bases from V and 2 bases from J, leaving 14 bases between. The complete variable domain, with remaining parts taken from reference TRBV28 and TRBJ2-1, reads DVKVTQSSRYLVKRTGEKVFLECVQDMDHENMFWYRQDPGLGLRLIYFSYDVKMKEKGDIPEGYSVSREKKERFSLILESASTNQTSMYLCASSEGTITYNEQFFGPGTRLTVL.

A word on this clone: Its ends do not fully match the called genes, so a read error is possible. This sequence joins TRBV10-2 and TRBJ2-5, with a possible D match to TRBD2 (6 bases). Germline values: CDR1 WSHSY, CDR2 SAAADI. The CDR3 has 13 residues. The CDR3 reads CASRAGTSETQYF. CDR3 sequence (DNA): TGCGCGAGCAGGGCGGGAACTTCGGAGACCCAGTACTTC.

The chain has TRBV10-2 and TRBJ1-6; TRBD1 matches 7 bases. The CDR3 sequence is 14 residues long. Germline trimming cut 6 bases from V and 1 base from J; bases unmatched to any gene: 0. Germline CDR1 WSHSY, CDR2 SAAADI. The CDR3 is CASRGQSYNSPLHF. The CDR3 bases are TGCGCCAGCAGGGGACAGTCCTATAATTCACCCCTCCACTTT.

This clone has only one observation. The chain carries TRBV12-5 and TRBJ2-5; 10 bases are shared with TRBD1. Germline loops: CDR1 LGHNT, CDR2 FRNRAP. V was clipped by 9 bases and J by 4 bases; unmatched bases: 14. The CDR3 spans 16 residues. CDR3 sequence: CASADGTGVSGETQYF. CDR3 nucleotide sequence: TGTGCTAGCGCAGACGGGACAGGGGTTTCGGGAGAGACCCAGTACTTC.

The CDR3 loop reads CASSSGTLVNNEQFF. The CDR3 nucleotides are TGCGCCAGCAGCTCTGGGACATTGGTAAACAATGAGCAGTTCTTC. J is TRBJ2-1 and V is TRBV5-1, with D maybe TRBD1 (6 bases). The CDR3 runs to 15 residues. Germline CDR1 and CDR2: SGHRS and YFSETQ. V gave up 3 bases and J gave up 5 bases, with 15 bases separating them.

The CDR3 nucleotides are TGTGCCACCAGCAGAGAAGGGGCCCTAGCGGACTACAATGAGCAGTTCTTC. This codes for CATSREGALADYNEQFF. This sequence joins TRBV15 and TRBJ2-1; 7 bases are a match to TRBD2. This CDR3 has 17 residues. CDR1 LNHNV and CDR2 YYDKDF come from the germline V gene (reference sequence). J gave up 3 bases and V 0 bases, and 8 bases lay outside the gene matches.

The V gene is TRBV6-5, the J gene TRBJ1-2; unclear D gene. Germline V gene lookup returns CDR1 MNHEY and CDR2 SVGAGI. Trimming took 3 bases from V and 4 from J, leaving 18 bases between them. This CDR3 has 16 residues. DNA for the CDR3: TGTGCCAGCAGTTATATGGCAGAATTGGGAGTCTATGGCTACACCTTC. Translated, it gives CASSYMAELGVYGYTF.

This chain uses TRBV18 with TRBJ2-2; D may be TRBD1 (6 bases). The CDR3 is 17 residues long. CDR1 KGHSH and CDR2 LQKENI come from the germline V gene. Deletions cut 6 bases from V and 2 bases from J, with 19 bases between. The CDR3 protein is CASSLGTLQINTGELFF. For the CDR3, the DNA is TGTGCCAGCTCCCTGGGGACACTCCAGATTAACACCGGGGAGCTGTTTTTT. The whole variable domain, filled in from reference TRBV18 and TRBJ2-2, reads NAGVMQNPRHLVRRRGQEARLRCSPMKGHSHVYWYRQLPEEGLKFMVYLQKENIIDESGMPKERFSAEFPKEGPSILRIQQVVRGDSAAYFCASSLGTLQINTGELFFGEGSRLTVL.

This chain connects TRBV19 to TRBJ1-1; 8 positions agree with TRBD1. This CDR3 region has 14 residues. Germline-derived CDR1 and CDR2 are LNHDA and SQIVND (reference sequence). V lost 6 bases and J lost 2; bases outside the gene matches: 5. The CDR3 nucleotides read TGTGCCAGTAGGCTACAGGGGGAAAACACTGAAGCTTTCTTT. It yields the protein CASRLQGENTEAFF. Looking up the rest from reference TRBV19 and TRBJ1-1 gives the full variable domain: DGGITQSPKYLFRKEGQNVTLSCEQNLNHDAMYWYRQDPGQGLRLIYYSQIVNDFQKGDIAEGYSVSREKKESFPLTVTSAQKNPTAFYLCASRLQGENTEAFFGQGTRLTVV.

The genes are TRBV10-3 and TRBJ2-7; D might be TRBD1 (5 bases). This CDR3 spans 13 amino acids. Germline CDR1 ENHRY, CDR2 SYGVKD. V was clipped by 6 bases and J by 0 bases, with 9 bases between them. In DNA, the CDR3 is TGTGCCATCAGGGACACGAGCTCCTACGAGCAGTACTTC. It is translated as CAIRDTSSYEQYF.

Here the CDR3 reads CASSPISRITGELFF. CDR3 DNA sequence: TGTGCCAGCAGTCCAATTTCTAGAATCACCGGGGAGCTGTTTTTT. The V call is TRBV28, the J call TRBJ2-2; D not resolved. The CDR3 runs 15 residues. V dropped 5 bases and J dropped 4 bases, with 14 bases sitting between them. Germline V gene lookup returns CDR1 MDHEN and CDR2 SYDVKM.

The V and J genes are TRBV18 and TRBJ2-7; 8 positions agree with TRBD1. V was pared by 2 bases and J by 3 bases, with 3 bases of the junction left unmatched. The CDR3 runs 14 residues. The germline CDR1 and CDR2 sequences are KGHSH and LQKENI. The CDR3 region is CASSPIGQGYEQYF. The CDR3, as DNA: TGTGCCAGCTCACCAATAGGACAGGGCTACGAGCAGTACTTC.

This chain uses TRBV30 with TRBJ1-5; D perhaps matches TRBD1 (5 bases). V shed 3 bases and J shed 2 bases, with 11 bases lying between them. This CDR3 spans 14 amino acids. The V gene's germline CDR1 is GTSNPN and CDR2 SVGIG (reference sequence). In DNA form, the CDR3 reads TGTGCCTGGAGGGAGGGGTCGGGCAATCAGCCCCAGCATTTT. It encodes CAWREGSGNQPQHF.

J is TRBJ1-1 and V is TRBV27; 12 nucleotides match TRBD1. The V and J ends lost 6 bases and 6 bases, in that order; junction bases with no gene match: 5. The CDR3 runs 14 residues. Germline V CDR1 and CDR2: MNHEY, SMNVEV (reference sequence). CDR3 sequence reads: CASRPGQGAAEAFF. The CDR3, as DNA: TGTGCCAGCAGGCCGGGACAGGGGGCCGCTGAAGCTTTCTTT.

The V and J genes are TRBV5-5 and TRBJ2-5, with 7 bases fitting TRBD1. The J segment lost 5 bases and the V segment lost 5 bases, leaving 9 bases of the junction unmatched. Germline assignment: CDR1 SGHKS and CDR2 YYEKEE (reference sequence). The CDR3 totals 14 residues. CDR3 in DNA: TGTGCCAGCAGATTTTCCTACAGGGGCGAGACCCAGTACTTC. Its translation is CASRFSYRGETQYF.

The J gene is TRBJ1-6, the V gene TRBV28; 8 nucleotides agree with TRBD1. The CDR3 spans 15 residues. The V gene end was trimmed by 3 bases and the J gene end by 6 bases; junction bases not matched to a gene: 4. Germline V gives CDR1 MDHEN, CDR2 SYDVKM. The CDR3 sequence: CASSFYGQGNSPLHF. CDR3 nucleotide sequence: TGTGCCAGCAGTTTTTACGGACAGGGTAATTCACCCCTCCACTTT.